A single T cell receptor (beta chain) is shown here with its context. Its target is not known. During its preparation, the TCRbeta library received unique molecular identifiers. TCRdb recomputed calls from the PCR reads with MiXCR, one row per CDR3 protein. The table includes about 600,000 distinct CDR3 sequences, roughly 13% detected once. Losses at the gene ends were 4 bases for V and 0 bases for J; bases not matched to a gene: 6. Per the germline V gene, CDR1 is SGHDT and CDR2 is YYEEEE. The CDR3 is 15 amino acids. This entry belongs to a study of T-cell reconstitution after alpha-beta-depleted transplantation in children. Findings of the study overall: At the one-year point after transplant, T-cell counts and TCRbeta diversity were found to come mostly from T cells that had been newly produced. Some patients owed their high day-60 TCRbeta diversity to surviving recipient T cells and thymic progenitors. Several hundred expanded graft clones reportedly were the source of alpha-beta T cells about two months after transplant.

The J gene is TRBJ1-2, the V gene TRBV5-6, with 7 bases fitting TRBD1. This sample comprised PBMCs, mostly from graft donor cells, obtained 360 days after TCRalphabeta/CD19-depleted stem cell transplant. The TCR originated in a male patient younger than 18 who had a stem cell transplant for acute myeloid leukemia, so the T cells may come from the graft donor. The DNA for the CDR3 is TGTGCCAGCAGCCTCATCGGGACAGCTAACTATGGCTACACCTTC. As protein: CASSLIGTANYGYTF.